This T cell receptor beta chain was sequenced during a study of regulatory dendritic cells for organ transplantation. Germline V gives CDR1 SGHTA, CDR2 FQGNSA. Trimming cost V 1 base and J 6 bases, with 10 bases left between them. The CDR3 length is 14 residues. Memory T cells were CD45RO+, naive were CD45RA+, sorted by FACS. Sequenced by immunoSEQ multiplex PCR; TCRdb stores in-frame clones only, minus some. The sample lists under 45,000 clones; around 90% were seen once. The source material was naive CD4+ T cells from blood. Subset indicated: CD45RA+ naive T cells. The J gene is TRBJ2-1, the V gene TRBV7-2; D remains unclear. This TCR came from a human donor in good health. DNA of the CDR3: TGTGCCAGCAGCTTAGTCAAGGACGTCAATGAGCAGTTCTTC. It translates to CASSLVKDVNEQFF.